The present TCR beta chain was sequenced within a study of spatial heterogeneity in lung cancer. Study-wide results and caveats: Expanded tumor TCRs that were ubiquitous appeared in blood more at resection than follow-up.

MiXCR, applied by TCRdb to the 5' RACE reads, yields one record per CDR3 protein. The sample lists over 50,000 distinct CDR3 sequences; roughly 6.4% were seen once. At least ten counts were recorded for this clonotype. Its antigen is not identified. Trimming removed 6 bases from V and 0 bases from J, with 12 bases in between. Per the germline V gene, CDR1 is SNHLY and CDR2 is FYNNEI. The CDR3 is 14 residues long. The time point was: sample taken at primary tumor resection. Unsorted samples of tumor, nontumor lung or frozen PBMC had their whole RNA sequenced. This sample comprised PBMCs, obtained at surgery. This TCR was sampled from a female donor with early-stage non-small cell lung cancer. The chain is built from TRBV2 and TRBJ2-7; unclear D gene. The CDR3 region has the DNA TGTGCCAGCAGACCCCTAGTTAGCTCCTACGAGCAGTACTTC. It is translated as CASRPLVSSYEQYF.